This T cell receptor (beta chain) was captured in a study of blood T cell repertoires in COVID-19. Overall study context: Donors in the United States, Italy and Spain gave samples during acute or convalescent COVID-19. PBMCs, B-cell-depleted T cells, or T cells were the source of the cDNA or gDNA that made up the material.

Authors' analysis steps: Reference gene primer amplification yielded estimated nucleated cell counts. The method was immunoSEQ multiplex PCR; TCRdb's version includes in-frame clones alone and lacks a portion of them. V, J and clone size derive from that table, while D and trimming were established from the DNA sequence. The table has roughly 46,000 clones, approximately 84% seen once. This CDR3 has 15 residues. Germline V gives CDR1 SGHRS, CDR2 YFSETQ. The V and J ends lost 4 bases and 3 bases respectively, with 17 bases between them. Sequenced input: peripheral blood. The sequence was collected from a man aged 55-75 years with acute or convalescent COVID-19. The V call is TRBV5-1, the J call TRBJ2-7; perhaps TRBD1 as D (6 bases). The CDR3 loop is CASSPGQSGFYEQYF. CDR3 bases: TGCGCCAGCAGCCCCGGACAGTCTGGGTTCTACGAGCAGTACTTC.